The rows below give T cell receptor beta chains drawn from one sample of a study of T cells in Graves' hyperthyroidism and ophthalmopathy. TCRdb passed the multiplex PCR reads through MiXCR, listing each CDR3 protein once. Counted here are 300,000 to 450,000 distinct CDR3 sequences, 15% to 20% occurring once; the ten biggest clones make up almost 35%. The sample taken for sequencing was blood. Receptors originate from a woman in her twenties or thirties with Graves' hyperthyroidism that later progressed to Graves' ophthalmopathy. CDR3s include the opening cysteine and the closing phenylalanine or tryptophan. D genes are given only for firm matches. The size field is filled for only some rows; it gives once, few, many or a size class.

D: TRBD2
size: NA
length: 16
J: TRBJ2-1
V: TRBV11-2
CDR3: CASSGTGTSGGNEQFF
DNA: TGTGCCAGCAGCGGGACCGGGACTAGCGGGGGTAATGAGCAGTTCTTC

D: TRBD1
size: NA
length: 14
J: TRBJ1-2
V: TRBV28
CDR3: CASSLSNRGYGYTF
DNA: TGTGCCAGCAGTTTATCCAACAGGGGGTATGGCTACACCTTC

D: TRBD1
size: NA
length: 14
J: TRBJ2-4
V: TRBV6-1
CDR3: CASSPGTGKNIQYF
DNA: TGTGCCAGCAGCCCCGGGACAGGGAAAAACATTCAGTACTTC

D: NA
size: many
length: 14
J: TRBJ2-2
V: TRBV6-2/TRBV6-3
CDR3: CASTFSRNTGELFF
DNA: TGTGCCAGCACGTTTTCAAGAAACACCGGGGAGCTGTTTTTT

D: NA
size: many
length: 12
J: TRBJ2-5
V: TRBV5-4
CDR3: CASSSNTETQYF
DNA: TGTGCCAGCAGCTCCAACACCGAGACCCAGTACTTC

D: TRBD1
size: many
length: 14
J: TRBJ1-1
V: TRBV18
CDR3: CASSQSIQGGEAFF
DNA: TGTGCCAGCTCACAGTCGATACAGGGGGGCGAAGCTTTCTTT

D: TRBD2
size: many
length: 15
J: TRBJ2-7
V: TRBV11-2
CDR3: CASSLHTSGSYEQYF
DNA: TGTGCCAGCAGCTTACACACTAGCGGGAGTTACGAGCAGTACTTC

D: NA
size: few
length: 15
J: TRBJ2-7
V: TRBV27
CDR3: CASSLSAVSSYEQYF
DNA: TGTGCCAGCAGTTTATCGGCGGTGAGTTCCTACGAGCAGTACTTC

D: NA
size: NA
length: 14
J: TRBJ2-3
V: TRBV19
CDR3: CASRTFGDTDTQYF
DNA: TGTGCCAGTAGGACTTTCGGCGACACAGATACGCAGTATTTT

D: NA
size: many
length: 11
J: TRBJ2-7
V: TRBV27
CDR3: CASIQGSVQYF
DNA: TGTGCCAGCATTCAGGGGAGTGTGCAGTACTTC